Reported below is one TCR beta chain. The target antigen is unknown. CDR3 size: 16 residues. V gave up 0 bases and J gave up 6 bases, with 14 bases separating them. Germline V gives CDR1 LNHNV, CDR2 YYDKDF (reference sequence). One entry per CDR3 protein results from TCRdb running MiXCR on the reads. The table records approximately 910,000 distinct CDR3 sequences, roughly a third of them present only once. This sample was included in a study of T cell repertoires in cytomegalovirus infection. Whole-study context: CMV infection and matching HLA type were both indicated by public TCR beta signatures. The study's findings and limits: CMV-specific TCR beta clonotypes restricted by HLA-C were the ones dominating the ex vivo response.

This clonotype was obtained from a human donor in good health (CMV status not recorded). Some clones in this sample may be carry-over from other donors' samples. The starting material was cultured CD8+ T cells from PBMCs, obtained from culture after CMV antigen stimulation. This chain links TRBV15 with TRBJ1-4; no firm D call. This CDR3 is CATSRDLAFTDEKLFF. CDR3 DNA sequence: TGTGCCACCAGCAGAGATTTAGCGTTCACAGATGAAAAACTGTTTTTT.